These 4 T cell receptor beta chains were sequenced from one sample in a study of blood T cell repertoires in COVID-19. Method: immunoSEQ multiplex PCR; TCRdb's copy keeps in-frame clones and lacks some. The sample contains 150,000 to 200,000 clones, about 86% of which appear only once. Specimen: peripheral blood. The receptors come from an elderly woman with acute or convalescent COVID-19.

The CDR3 reads CSVWGLAMEAGELFF. Here the CDR3 DNA reads TGCAGCGTTTGGGGACTCGCCATGGAAGCGGGGGAGCTGTTTTTT. This chain links TRBV29-1 with TRBJ2-2, with a tentative D call TRBD2 (6 bases). CDR1 is SQVTM, CDR2 ANQGSEA, per germline. Trimming pared 5 bases from V and 8 bases from J, leaving 21 bases between. CDR3 size: 15 residues.

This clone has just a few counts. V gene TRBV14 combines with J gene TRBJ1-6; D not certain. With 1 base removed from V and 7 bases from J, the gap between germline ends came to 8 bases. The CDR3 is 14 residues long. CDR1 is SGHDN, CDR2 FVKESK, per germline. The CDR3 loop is CASSQVGRNSPLHF. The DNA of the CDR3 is TGTGCCAGCAGCCAAGTAGGGAGAAATTCACCCCTCCACTTT.

CDR3 sequence reads: CAISELAGVRDEQYF. As DNA, the CDR3 is TGTGCCATCAGTGAACTAGCGGGAGTTCGGGACGAGCAGTACTTC. The rearrangement joins TRBV10-3 to TRBJ2-7; 11 nucleotides match TRBD2. J gave up 5 bases and V 3 bases, and 6 bases lay outside the gene matches. The V gene's germline CDR1 is ENHRY and CDR2 SYGVKD. The CDR3 sequence is 15 residues long.

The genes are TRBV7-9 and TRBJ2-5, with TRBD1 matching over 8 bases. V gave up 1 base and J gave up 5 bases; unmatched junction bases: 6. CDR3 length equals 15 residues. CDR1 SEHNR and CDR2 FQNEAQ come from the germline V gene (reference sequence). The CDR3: CASSLGWTGSETQYF. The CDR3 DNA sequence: TGTGCCAGCAGCTTAGGTTGGACAGGGTCGGAGACCCAGTACTTC. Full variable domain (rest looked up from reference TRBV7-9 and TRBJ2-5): DTGVSQNPRHKITKRGQNVTFRCDPISEHNRLYWYRQTLGQGPEFLTYFQNEAQLEKSRLLSDRFSAERPKGSFSTLEIQRTEQGDSAMYLCASSLGWTGSETQYFGPGTRLLVL.